This TCR beta chain stems from a study of B cell selection in AIRE deficiency. The study's findings and limits: Healthy Tconv contained around two fifths of shared healthy Treg sequences; only TCRbeta sequenced. Shared Treg sequences were biased toward short CDR3s with few non-templated nucleotide insertions. Only about a tenth of over 3,000 shared Treg sequences were patient-specific; about 30% healthy-specific. Patient Tconv and Treg cells showed healthy-like TCRBV usage, CDR3 length, diversity.

CDR3 length equals 16 residues. CDR1 and CDR2 from the germline V gene are MGHRA and YSYEKL. The ends were cut back, 0 bases at V and 0 bases at J, with 11 bases in the middle. The sorted conventional CD4 T cells were gated as CD4+CD127+. Of note for this clone: Antigen unknown.

Produced via immunoSEQ multiplex PCR; TCRdb's table is partial and in-frame only. Among roughly 23,000 clones listed, around 97% were seen once. Sequencing was done on a sample of conventional CD4+ T cells sorted from PBMCs. The sequence was collected from a human donor with AIRE deficiency. The genes are TRBV4-1 and TRBJ1-2; D call uncertain. CDR3 loop: CASSQDRSATNYGYTF. For the CDR3, the DNA is TGCGCCAGCAGCCAAGATCGCTCCGCTACTAACTATGGCTACACCTTC.